The 29 T cell receptor beta chains presented below share a single source sample, sequenced in a study of T cell responses to AZD1222 COVID-19 vaccine. Assay: immunoSEQ multiplex PCR; the TCRdb copy retains only in-frame clones and omits some. The sample yields more than 100,000 clones, 88% seen once. Specimen: peripheral blood, collected on day 0 of AZD1222 vaccination. Receptors originate from an adult in good health.

The chain couples TRBV30 to TRBJ1-5, with D possibly TRBD1 on 6 matching bases. The V and J ends lost 0 bases and 6 bases respectively, with 9 bases between them. In germline, CDR1 is GTSNPN, CDR2 SVGIG (reference sequence). CDR3 length: 13 amino acids. Here the CDR3 reads CAWSVVGGQPQHF. Written as DNA, the CDR3 is TGTGCCTGGAGTGTAGTAGGGGGTCAGCCCCAGCATTTT.

The chain employs TRBV2 and TRBJ2-7; tentatively, D is TRBD1 or TRBD2 (6 bases each). The CDR3 sequence is 16 residues long. CDR1 and CDR2 (germline): SNHLY, FYNNEI. V lost 1 base, J lost 5 bases, and 18 bases lay in between. In nucleotides, the CDR3 is TGTGCCAGCAGTGAAGGGCGGATAGGGGGAGGTCACGAGCAGTACTTC. This sequence encodes CASSEGRIGGGHEQYF.

J is TRBJ2-7 and V is TRBV29-1; TRBD1 might be the D (6 bases). The ends were cut back, 7 bases at V and 6 bases at J, with 16 bases in the middle. The CDR3 is made up of 12 amino acids. Germline lookup yields CDR1 SQVTM and CDR2 ANQGSEA. The CDR3 region is CSATLQGSEQYF. The CDR3 bases are TGCAGCGCGACACTACAGGGTTCCGAGCAGTACTTC.

This chain joins TRBV6-6 and TRBJ2-7, with 8 bases matching TRBD2. V gave up 2 bases and J gave up 6 bases; unmatched junction bases: 9. The CDR3 extends over 15 amino acids. The V gene's germline CDR1 is MNHNY and CDR2 SVGAGI (reference sequence). The CDR3 DNA reads as TGTGCCAGCAGTTACGGCGGTAGCGGGGCCTCCGAGCAGTACTTC. This codes for CASSYGGSGASEQYF.

The chain carries TRBV6-6 and TRBJ1-5; 7 nucleotides line up with TRBD1. V lost 5 bases to trimming and J lost 0 bases; unmatched junction nucleotides: 10. Germline CDR1 MNHNY, CDR2 SVGAGI (reference sequence). The length of the CDR3 is 17 residues. CDR3 sequence reads: CASSQQGIRGSNQPQHF. In DNA form, the CDR3 reads TGTGCCAGCAGTCAACAGGGGATACGTGGTAGCAATCAGCCCCAGCATTTT.

The chain employs TRBV5-1 and TRBJ2-3; tentatively, D is TRBD1 (5 bases). CDR3 size: 14 residues. V lost 5 bases, J lost 4 bases, and 14 bases lay in between. Looked up from germline, CDR1 is SGHRS and CDR2 is YFSETQ. The CDR3 nucleotides are TGCGCCAGCAGTTGGGCAGGGCGGTCAGATACGCAGTATTTT. It codes for CASSWAGRSDTQYF.

This chain links TRBV6-5 with TRBJ1-2; D might be TRBD1 (6 bases). The CDR3 loop spans 14 amino acids. Germline CDR1 MNHEY, CDR2 SVGAGI. V shed 3 bases and J shed 8 bases, with 16 bases lying between them. CDR3 in amino acids: CASSYRTDLEGYTF. CDR3 nucleotide sequence: TGTGCCAGCAGTTATCGGACAGACCTTGAGGGCTACACCTTC.

CDR3 amino acids: CASSWTLGTLYEQYF. CDR3 nucleotide sequence: TGCGCCAGCAGCTGGACTTTGGGGACATTATACGAGCAGTACTTC. This chain connects TRBV5-1 to TRBJ2-7, with D perhaps matching TRBD1 (6 bases). In germline, CDR1 is SGHRS, CDR2 YFSETQ. V was trimmed by 3 bases and J by 4 bases, leaving 17 bases between them. CDR3 size: 15 residues. The full variable domain, its missing parts supplied by reference TRBV5-1 and TRBJ2-7, is KAGVTQTPRYLIKTRGQQVTLSCSPISGHRSVSWYQQTPGQGLQFLFEYFSETQRNKGNFPGRFSGRQFSNSRSEMNVSTLELGDSALYLCASSWTLGTLYEQYFGPGTRLTVT.

The J gene is TRBJ1-2, the V gene TRBV18, with D possibly TRBD1 on 6 matching bases. CDR1 is KGHSH, CDR2 LQKENI, per germline. Trimming left V 3 bases short and J 2 bases short, with 16 bases between. The length of the CDR3 is 16 residues. The CDR3 loop reads CASSPLAGQQNYGYTF. CDR3 bases: TGTGCCAGCTCACCTTTGGCGGGACAACAAAACTATGGCTACACCTTC.

This clone was seen a single time. The genes are TRBV9 and TRBJ2-1; D is unresolved. V was shortened by 2 bases and J by 4 bases, with 4 bases between the two germline ends. In germline, CDR1 is SGDLS, CDR2 YYNGEE. This CDR3 region has 12 residues. CDR3: CASSVGYNEQFF. In DNA, the CDR3 is TGTGCCAGCAGCGTGGGGTACAATGAGCAGTTCTTC.

The CDR3 nucleotides are TGTGCCAGCAGTCCGCGGACTAGCTACGAGCAGTACTTC. This sequence encodes CASSPRTSYEQYF. The chain couples TRBV27 to TRBJ2-7; 7 bases are shared with TRBD2. The CDR3 has 13 amino acids. Germline lookup yields CDR1 MNHEY and CDR2 SMNVEV (reference sequence). Germline trimming cut 5 bases from V and 3 bases from J; bases unmatched to any gene: 4.

The J gene is TRBJ2-7, the V gene TRBV6-5, with D tentatively TRBD1 or TRBD2 (5 bases each). Germline V CDR1 and CDR2: MNHEY, SVGAGI. The CDR3 extends over 15 amino acids. Trimming took off 0 bases at V and 0 bases at J, with 9 bases between the two ends. The CDR3 region is CASSYSAGSSYEQYF. Here the CDR3 DNA reads TGTGCCAGCAGTTACTCGGCAGGGAGCTCCTACGAGCAGTACTTC.

The chain uses TRBV5-1 and TRBJ1-6, with 9 positions matching TRBD1. The germline V gene has CDR1 SGHRS and CDR2 YFSETQ. V shed 4 bases and J 13 bases; nucleotides not matched to a gene: 9. The CDR3 runs 14 residues. The CDR3 region is CASSQGQGDAPLHF. The DNA for the CDR3 is TGCGCCAGCAGCCAGGGACAGGGTGACGCGCCCCTCCACTTT.

This clone appeared a few times. The junction departs from the called germline gene at one end, perhaps through a read error. The chain is built from TRBV29-1 and TRBJ1-2; a weak D match, TRBD1 (5 bases). The CDR3 runs to 11 residues. Per germline, CDR1 SQVTM and CDR2 ANQGSEA. The CDR3 DNA reads TGCAGCGTTGAAGATGCGGGGGGTCCCTCCTTC. Translated, it gives CSVEDAGGPSF.

V and J are TRBV11-2 and TRBJ1-2; 9 nucleotides line up with TRBD1. Germline V gene lookup returns CDR1 SGHAT and CDR2 FQNNGV. This CDR3 comprises 15 residues. V shed 4 bases, J shed 5 bases, and the junction held 8 bases outside the gene matches. In nucleotides, the CDR3 is TGTGCCAGCAGCTCTCGGACAGGGGTGGGGTATGGCTACACCTTC. Translation gives CASSSRTGVGYGYTF.

The rearrangement joins TRBV10-1 to TRBJ2-1; D ambiguous. Trimming pared 10 bases from V and 4 bases from J, leaving 14 bases between. Per germline, CDR1 WNHNN and CDR2 SYGVQD (reference sequence). There are 13 residues in the CDR3. As DNA, the CDR3 is TGCGCCACTACGAAGCCCGGGTACAATGAGCAGTTCTTC. Protein sequence: CATTKPGYNEQFF.

This clone was picked up a small number of times. The V gene is TRBV5-1, the J gene TRBJ1-1; D might be TRBD1 (6 bases). The CDR3 length is 16 residues. Germline CDR1 and CDR2: SGHRS and YFSETQ. V shed 4 bases and J shed 1 base, with 17 bases lying between them. The CDR3 DNA reads TGCGCCAGCAGCGTAAACCTACGGGGGCAGAACACTGAAGCTTTCTTT. This translates into CASSVNLRGQNTEAFF.

The gene calls are TRBV14 and TRBJ1-3; 7 bases fit TRBD1. This CDR3 contains 15 residues. The J segment lost 4 bases and the V segment lost 3 bases, leaving 6 bases of the junction unmatched. Germline assignment: CDR1 SGHDN and CDR2 FVKESK. The CDR3 nucleotides read TGTGCCAGCAGCCATGTACAGGGGTTCGGAAACACCATATATTTT. Protein: CASSHVQGFGNTIYF. The full variable domain, its missing parts supplied by reference TRBV14 and TRBJ1-3, is EAGVTQFPSHSVIEKGQTVTLRCDPISGHDNLYWYRRVMGKEIKFLLHFVKESKQDESGMPNNRFLAERTGGTYSTLKVQPAELEDSGVYFCASSHVQGFGNTIYFGEGSWLTVV.

This clone was observed once. The chain joins TRBV27 to TRBJ2-3; unclear D gene. The CDR3 totals 10 residues. V shed 8 bases and J shed 6 bases, with 6 bases lying between them. The germline CDR1 and CDR2 sequences are MNHEY and SMNVEV (reference sequence). CDR3 residues: CASGRDTQYF. CDR3 sequence (DNA): TGTGCCAGCGGCCGGGATACGCAGTATTTT.

The chain links TRBV6-1 to TRBJ2-7; D possibly corresponds to TRBD2 (5 bases). V was shortened by 0 bases and J by 1 base, with 10 bases between the two germline ends. Looked up from germline, CDR1 is MNHNS and CDR2 is SASEGT. The CDR3 consists of 15 residues. The CDR3 nucleotides read TGTGCCAGCAGTGAAGCGCTCGGGGTATCCTACGAGCAGTACTTC. This codes for CASSEALGVSYEQYF.

V gene TRBV10-2 combines with J gene TRBJ2-3; weak D call: TRBD2 (6 bases). The CDR3 totals 15 residues. Germline CDR1 WSHSY, CDR2 SAAADI. V was clipped by 6 bases and J by 1 base, with 14 bases between them. CDR3 sequence reads: CASREVADRTDTQYF. The CDR3 DNA reads as TGCGCCAGCAGGGAGGTAGCGGACCGCACAGATACGCAGTATTTT.

The chain employs TRBV10-3 and TRBJ1-2; tentatively, D is TRBD1 (6 bases). The ends were cut back, 6 bases at V and 4 bases at J, with 21 bases in the middle. Germline V gene data show CDR1 as ENHRY and CDR2 as SYGVKD. The CDR3 runs 16 residues. The CDR3 nucleotides are TGTGCCATCAGATTTCAAATAACAGGGTTCGGCTATGGCTACACCTTC. It is translated as CAIRFQITGFGYGYTF.

This clone is a singleton in its sample. The V call is TRBV12-3 or TRBV12-4, the J call TRBJ1-2; D not resolved. V shed 6 bases and J shed 8 bases, with 13 bases lying between them. The CDR3 is 12 residues long. The CDR3 sequence: CASSLMREGYTF. The CDR3 region has the DNA TGTGCCAGCAGCCTTATGAGGGAGGGCTACACCTTC.

V gene TRBV10-3 combines with J gene TRBJ2-7; D possibly matches TRBD1 or TRBD2 (5 bases each). CDR3 length: 14 amino acids. Germline-derived CDR1 and CDR2 are ENHRY and SYGVKD. Trimming stripped 3 bases from V and 7 bases from J, with 16 bases between. For the CDR3, the DNA is TGTGCCATCAGTGAATCCAGGGACGTTGGGGAGCAGTACTTC. It encodes CAISESRDVGEQYF.

The chain combines TRBV4-1 with TRBJ1-5; 7 bases agree with TRBD1. V shed 4 bases and J 6 bases; nucleotides not matched to a gene: 6. The germline V gene has CDR1 MGHRA and CDR2 YSYEKL. The CDR3 contains 14 residues. Here the CDR3 reads CASSLQGGGQPQHF. For the CDR3, the DNA is TGCGCCAGCAGCCTTCAGGGGGGCGGTCAGCCCCAGCATTTT.

V and J are TRBV20-1 and TRBJ2-7, with 11 bases fitting TRBD1. V lost 3 bases and J lost 6; bases outside the gene matches: 13. This CDR3 region has 16 residues. Germline V gene data show CDR1 as DFQATT and CDR2 as SNEGSKA (reference sequence). The CDR3 region is CSASRGTGGTLGEQYF. The DNA for the CDR3 is TGCAGTGCTAGTCGGGGGACAGGGGGGACTCTCGGCGAGCAGTACTTC.

The chain combines TRBV19 with TRBJ2-1; D remains unclear. CDR1 is LNHDA, CDR2 SQIVND, per germline (reference sequence). V was pared by 11 bases and J by 6 bases, with 11 bases between. This CDR3 contains 11 residues. CDR3 bases: TGTGCCCCCTTTCGGCCCAATGAGCAGTTCTTC. This sequence encodes CAPFRPNEQFF.

This rearrangement joins TRBV6-2 or TRBV6-3 to TRBJ2-7; 9 bases align to TRBD2. V lost 2 bases to trimming and J lost 3 bases; unmatched junction nucleotides: 17. The CDR3 extends over 19 amino acids. Germline CDR1 and CDR2: MNHEY and SVGEGT. CDR3 in amino acids: CASSYLGTGTSNSLYEQYF. CDR3 sequence (DNA): TGTGCCAGCAGTTACCTGGGCACCGGGACTAGCAACAGCCTCTACGAGCAGTACTTC.

This chain connects TRBV7-3 to TRBJ2-1; 8 nucleotides agree with TRBD2. Unmatched junction bases numbered 13, after V lost 2 bases and J lost 1 base. The CDR3 is made up of 19 amino acids. Germline assignment: CDR1 SGHTA and CDR2 FQGTGA. CDR3 DNA sequence: TGTGCCAGCAGCTTATTAGGGTGGGGAAGCGGGGGTTCCTACAATGAGCAGTTCTTC. Its translation: CASSLLGWGSGGSYNEQFF. Full variable domain (outside the CDR3, taken from reference TRBV7-3 and TRBJ2-1): GAGVSQTPSNKVTEKGKYVELRCDPISGHTALYWYRQSLGQGPEFLIYFQGTGAADDSGLPNDRFFAVRPEGSVSTLKIQRTERGDSAVYLCASSLLGWGSGGSYNEQFFGPGTRLTVL.